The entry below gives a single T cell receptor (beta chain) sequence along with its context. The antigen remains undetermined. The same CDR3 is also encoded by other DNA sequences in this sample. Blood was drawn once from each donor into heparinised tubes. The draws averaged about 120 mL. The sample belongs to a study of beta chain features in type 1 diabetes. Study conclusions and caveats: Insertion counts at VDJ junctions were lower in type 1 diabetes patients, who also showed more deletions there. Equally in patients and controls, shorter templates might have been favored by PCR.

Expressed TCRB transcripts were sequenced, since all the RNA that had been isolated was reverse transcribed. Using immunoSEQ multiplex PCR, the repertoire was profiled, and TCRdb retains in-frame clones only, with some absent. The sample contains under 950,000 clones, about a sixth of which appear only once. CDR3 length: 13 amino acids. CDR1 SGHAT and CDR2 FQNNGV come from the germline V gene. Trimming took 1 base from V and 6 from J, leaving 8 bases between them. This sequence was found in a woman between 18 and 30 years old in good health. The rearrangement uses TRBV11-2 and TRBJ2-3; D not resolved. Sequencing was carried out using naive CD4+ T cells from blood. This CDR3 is CASSLAGADTQYF. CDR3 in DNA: TGTGCCAGCAGCTTAGCCGGCGCGGATACGCAGTATTTT.